These T cell receptor beta chains were read from a single sample in a study of OX40 agonist ivuxolimab in advanced cancers. The protocol was immunoSEQ multiplex PCR, while the TCRdb copy is restricted to in-frame clones and leaves out a portion. The sample lists tens of thousands of clones, over 75% seen once, with roughly 2.6% in the top ten. The material sequenced was CD4+ or CD8+ T cells sorted from blood, taken in a trial of the OX40 agonist ivuxolimab. The receptors shown here come from an adult with an advanced solid tumor such as melanoma, head and neck, liver or kidney cancer. CDR3s include the opening cysteine and the closing phenylalanine or tryptophan. The D gene is left open where the match is weak. The size of a clone is reported for some rows only, either as once, few or many, or as a class for expanded clones.

many	TRBJ2-2	.	TRBV9	TGTGCCAGCAGCCCCGCGGTACTGAACACCGGGGAGCTGTTTTTT	CASSPAVLNTGELFF
.	TRBJ2-1	TRBD2	TRBV5-4	TGTGCCAGCAGCTTATCAGCGGGAGTAGCTGCGCAGGAGCAGTTCTTC	CASSLSAGVAAQEQFF
.	TRBJ2-1	TRBD1	TRBV7-9	TGTGCCAGCAGCCCCGCCGGGACAGGGGGTGAGCAGTTCTTC	CASSPAGTGGEQFF
.	TRBJ2-5	TRBD2	TRBV11-2	TGTGCCAGCAGCTTCCTCCCTAGCGGGGGAGAGACCCAGTACTTC	CASSFLPSGGETQYF
.	TRBJ2-3	.	TRBV28	TGTGCCAGCAGTCCTCCTATCCCAAGACATCCTCTTGCCACAGATACGCAGTATTTT	CASSPPIPRHPLATDTQYF
.	TRBJ1-5	TRBD1	TRBV28	TGTGCCAGCAGTCCTCATGGACAGGCCGGGAATCAGCCCCAGCATTTT	CASSPHGQAGNQPQHF
few	TRBJ2-4	TRBD2	TRBV4-1	TGCGCCAGCAGCCAAGGGCGCGGACTAGGGGTCAAAAACATTCAGTACTTC	CASSQGRGLGVKNIQYF
.	TRBJ2-3	TRBD2	TRBV30	TGTGCCTGGAGCGTACAACTAGCGGGCACAGATACGCAGTATTTT	CAWSVQLAGTDTQYF
.	TRBJ2-4	.	TRBV28	TGTGCCAGCAGTCCCCTCCCCGGCCTGAAAGCGGTGAAAAACATTCAGTACTTC	CASSPLPGLKAVKNIQYF
.	TRBJ1-5	TRBD1	TRBV10-3	TGTGCCACAGATAGGACAGGGCTGGATCAGCCCCAGCATTTT	CATDRTGLDQPQHF
.	TRBJ1-3	.	TRBV6-1	TGTGCCAGCAGTCGGGGATTAACTGGAAACACCATATATTTT	CASSRGLTGNTIYF
.	TRBJ2-7	TRBD2	TRBV10-1	TGCGCCAGCAGTGCCAGCGGGAGAAAGGTCGAGCAGTACTTC	CASSASGRKVEQYF
.	TRBJ1-5	.	TRBV19	TGTGCCAGTATGAAGGAGCGGGCAGACAATCAGCCCCAGCATTTT	CASMKERADNQPQHF
.	TRBJ1-3	TRBD1	TRBV7-2	TGTGCCAGCAGCTTCTCAGGGGGCTCTGGAAACACCATATATTTT	CASSFSGGSGNTIYF
.	TRBJ2-5	TRBD2	TRBV5-4	TGTGCCAGCAGCCCCTATTCTAGCGGGAGGGGGGAGACCCAGTACTTC	CASSPYSSGRGETQYF
once	TRBJ2-1	TRBD2	TRBV7-8	TGTGCCAGCAGCTTAAATCCTAGCGGGAGCGGAAATGAGCAGTTCTTC	CASSLNPSGSGNEQFF